This TCR beta chain was sequenced for a study of shared clonotypes between healthy human individuals. The study, taken as a whole, reports: Rarefaction exposed incomplete sorted-subset sequencing despite large depth.

Of note for this clone: Its antigen is currently unknown.

Sequencing was performed with immunoSEQ multiplex PCR; in TCRdb, only in-frame clones are kept and a portion is missing. The data contain roughly 890,000 clones, 80% to 95% of them seen just once; the ten biggest clones take up less than 25%. Naive CD8 populations comprised CD45RO-negative cells positively selected for CCR7, excluding terminally differentiated effector memory CD45RA+ cells. The sequence was obtained from a man in his thirties or forties in good health. The sequenced sample was naive CD8+ T cells sorted from blood.

CDR3 sequence (DNA): TGTGCCAGCAGCTTAGGGGCCACTGGGGGGGCAGATACGCAGTATTTT. Its protein is CASSLGATGGADTQYF. The chain is built from TRBV11-2 and TRBJ2-3; 7 nucleotides agree with TRBD2. With 1 base clipped from V and 4 bases from J, the junction kept 8 bases outside the gene matches. Germline V gene lookup returns CDR1 SGHAT and CDR2 FQNNGV. CDR3 length equals 16 residues.